One and the same sample provided the 7 T cell receptor beta chains below, sequenced in a study of shared T cell receptors in the human thymus. Here immunoSEQ multiplex PCR was the method, and the copy in TCRdb shows in-frame clones only, minus some. In the table there are 650,000 to 950,000 clones, around 85% of which are singletons. Another study also made use of these data, one on human thymus T cells.

The sequenced sample consisted of thymocytes. The source of these receptors is a girl under three years old with a congenital heart defect.

V usage is TRBV6-1 and J usage is TRBJ2-4, with D perhaps TRBD1 (6 bases). Trimming removed 0 bases from V and 0 bases from J, with 18 bases in between. Germline V gene data show CDR1 as MNHNS and CDR2 as SASEGT. This CDR3 spans 19 amino acids. The CDR3 reads CASSEANSTGPLAKNIQYF. CDR3 DNA sequence: TGTGCCAGCAGTGAAGCCAACTCAACAGGGCCTTTAGCCAAAAACATTCAGTACTTC.

This clone was seen just once. The gene calls are TRBV6-5 and TRBJ1-3; D remains unclear. Germline V gene lookup returns CDR1 MNHEY and CDR2 SVGAGI. V lost 7 bases, J lost 0 bases, and 10 bases lay in between. The CDR3 length is 14 residues. The CDR3: CASTLTASGNTIYF. The CDR3 DNA follows: TGTGCCAGCACTCTAACAGCCTCTGGAAACACCATATATTTT.

This clone was observed a few times. The genes are TRBV15 and TRBJ2-1, with 7 bases that match TRBD2. CDR1 and CDR2 from the germline V gene are LNHNV and YYDKDF (reference sequence). The CDR3 length is 18 residues. The V segment lost 1 base and the J segment 0 bases; nucleotides outside the gene matches: 9. CDR3 DNA sequence: TGTGCCACCAGCAGAGGGATGGCGGGGGAGAGCTCCTACAATGAGCAGTTCTTC. It translates to CATSRGMAGESSYNEQFF. Full variable domain (outside the CDR3, taken from reference TRBV15 and TRBJ2-1): DAMVIQNPRYQVTQFGKPVTLSCSQTLNHNVMYWYQQKSSQAPKLLFHYYDKDFNNEADTPDNFQSRRPNTSFCFLDIRSPGLGDTAMYLCATSRGMAGESSYNEQFFGPGTRLTVL.

This clone was detected once. Other DNA sequences in the sample encode the same CDR3. The chain joins TRBV7-9 to TRBJ1-2; no clear D. CDR1 is SEHNR, CDR2 FQNEAQ, per germline (reference sequence). V lost 5 bases, J lost 5 bases, and 6 bases lay in between. The length of the CDR3 is 11 residues. CDR3 loop: CASSLSYGYTF. In nucleotides, the CDR3 is TGTGCCAGCAGCCTTTCGTATGGCTACACCTTC.

This chain uses TRBV10-3 with TRBJ2-7; 8 positions match TRBD2. There are 16 residues in the CDR3. J was trimmed by 3 bases and V by 6 bases; bases with no gene match: 13. Germline V gene data show CDR1 as ENHRY and CDR2 as SYGVKD. The CDR3 is CAIRTPRGGLVYEQYF. The CDR3 DNA follows: TGTGCCATCAGGACCCCCCGGGGGGGGCTGGTCTACGAGCAGTACTTC.

The chain employs TRBV7-8 and TRBJ1-5; D might be TRBD1 (6 bases). CDR1 is SGHVS, CDR2 FQNEAQ, per germline. Trimming stripped 5 bases from V and 7 bases from J, with 15 bases between. The CDR3 is made up of 14 amino acids. The CDR3 sequence: CASSRTGKGQPQHF. The CDR3 DNA reads as TGTGCCAGCAGCCGAACAGGGAAAGGACAGCCCCAGCATTTT. The full variable domain, completed using reference TRBV7-8 and TRBJ1-5, is GAGVSQSPRYKVAKRGQDVALRCDPISGHVSLFWYQQALGQGPEFLTYFQNEAQLDKSGLPSDRFFAERPEGSVSTLKIQRTQQEDSAVYLCASSRTGKGQPQHFGDGTRLSIL.

V gene TRBV27 combines with J gene TRBJ2-3; D might be TRBD1 (6 bases). CDR1 is MNHEY and CDR2 is SMNVEV in the germline V gene (reference sequence). The V end was cut by 3 bases, the J end by 2 bases, with 12 bases between. There are 15 residues in the CDR3. CDR3 loop: CASSFFQGTTDTQYF. Written as DNA, the CDR3 is TGTGCCAGCAGTTTTTTTCAGGGGACCACAGATACGCAGTATTTT.